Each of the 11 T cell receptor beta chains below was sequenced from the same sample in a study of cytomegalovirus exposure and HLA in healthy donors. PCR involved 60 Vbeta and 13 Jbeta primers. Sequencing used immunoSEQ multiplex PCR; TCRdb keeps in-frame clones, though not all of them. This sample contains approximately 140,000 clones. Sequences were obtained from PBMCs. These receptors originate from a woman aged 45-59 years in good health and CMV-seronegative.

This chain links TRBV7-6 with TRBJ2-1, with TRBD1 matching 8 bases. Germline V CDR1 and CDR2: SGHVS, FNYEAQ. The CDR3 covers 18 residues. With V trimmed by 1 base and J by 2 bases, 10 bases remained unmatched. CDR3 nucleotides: TGTGCCAGCAGCTTAGTCCTGACAGGGGCTAGTACCTACAATGAGCAGTTCTTC. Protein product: CASSLVLTGASTYNEQFF.

DNA of the CDR3: TGCAGTGCTAGATCGACAGATACGCAGTATTTT. Translation gives CSARSTDTQYF. V is TRBV20-1 and J is TRBJ2-3; D remains ambiguous. V was shortened by 2 bases and J by 3 bases, with 3 bases between the two germline ends. From germline, CDR1 is DFQATT and CDR2 SNEGSKA (reference sequence). This CDR3 spans 11 amino acids.

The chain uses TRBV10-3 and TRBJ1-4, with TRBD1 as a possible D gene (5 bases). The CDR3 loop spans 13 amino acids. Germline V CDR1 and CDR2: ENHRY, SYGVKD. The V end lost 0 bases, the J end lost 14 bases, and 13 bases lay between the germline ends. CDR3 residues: CAISESTGLELFF. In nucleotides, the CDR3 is TGTGCCATCAGTGAGTCAACAGGCCTTGAGCTGTTTTTT.

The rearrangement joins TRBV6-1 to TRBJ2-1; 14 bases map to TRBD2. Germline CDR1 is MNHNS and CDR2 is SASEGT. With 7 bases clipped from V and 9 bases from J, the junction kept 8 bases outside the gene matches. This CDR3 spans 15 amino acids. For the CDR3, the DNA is TGTGCCAGCATCGGGACTAGCGGGGGTAGCGGTGAGCAGTTCTTC. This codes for CASIGTSGGSGEQFF.

The CDR3 DNA reads TGTGCCTGGAGAGCCTTCAAGGACAGTAGCTCCTACGAGCAGTACTTC. Protein sequence: CAWRAFKDSSSYEQYF. The V gene is TRBV30, the J gene TRBJ2-7; the D gene is possibly TRBD1 (6 bases). CDR3 length: 16 amino acids. V lost 3 bases and J 0 bases, leaving 18 bases between the germline ends. Per the germline V gene, CDR1 is GTSNPN and CDR2 is SVGIG (reference sequence).

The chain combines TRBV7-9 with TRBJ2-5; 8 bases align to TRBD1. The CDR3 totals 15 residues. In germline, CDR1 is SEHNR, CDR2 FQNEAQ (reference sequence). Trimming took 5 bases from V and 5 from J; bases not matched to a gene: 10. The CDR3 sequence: CASSLGQGAGETQYF. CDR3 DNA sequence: TGTGCCAGCAGCCTCGGACAGGGTGCAGGCGAGACCCAGTACTTC.

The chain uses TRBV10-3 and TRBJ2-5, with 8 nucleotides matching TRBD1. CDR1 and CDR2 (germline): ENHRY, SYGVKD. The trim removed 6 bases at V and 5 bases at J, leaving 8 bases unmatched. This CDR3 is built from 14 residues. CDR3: CAISLTGVGETQYF. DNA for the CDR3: TGTGCCATCAGCCTGACAGGGGTCGGGGAGACCCAGTACTTC.

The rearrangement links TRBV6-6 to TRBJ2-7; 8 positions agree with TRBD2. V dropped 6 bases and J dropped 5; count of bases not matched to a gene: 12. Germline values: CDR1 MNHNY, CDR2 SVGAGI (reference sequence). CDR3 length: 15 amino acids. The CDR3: CASSSTGLVGHEQYF. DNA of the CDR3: TGTGCCAGCAGCTCAACGGGACTAGTAGGTCACGAGCAGTACTTC.

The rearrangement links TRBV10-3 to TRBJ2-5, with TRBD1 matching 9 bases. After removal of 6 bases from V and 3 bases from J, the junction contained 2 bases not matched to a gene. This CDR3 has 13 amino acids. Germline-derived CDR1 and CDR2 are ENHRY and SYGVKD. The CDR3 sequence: CAISWTGEETQYF. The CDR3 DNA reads TGTGCCATCAGCTGGACAGGGGAAGAGACCCAGTACTTC.

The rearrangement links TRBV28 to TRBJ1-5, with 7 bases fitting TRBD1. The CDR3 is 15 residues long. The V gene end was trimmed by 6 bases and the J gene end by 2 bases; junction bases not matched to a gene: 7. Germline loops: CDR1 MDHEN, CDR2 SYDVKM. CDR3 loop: CASSPYRGGNQPQHF. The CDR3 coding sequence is TGTGCCAGCAGCCCCTACAGGGGTGGCAATCAGCCCCAGCATTTT.

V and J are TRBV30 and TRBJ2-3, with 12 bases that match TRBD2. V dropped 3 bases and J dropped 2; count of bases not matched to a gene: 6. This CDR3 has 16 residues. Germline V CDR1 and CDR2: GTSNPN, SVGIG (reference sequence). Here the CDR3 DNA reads TGTGCCTGGAGCGACGGACTAGCGGGAATCACAGATACGCAGTATTTT. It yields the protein CAWSDGLAGITDTQYF.